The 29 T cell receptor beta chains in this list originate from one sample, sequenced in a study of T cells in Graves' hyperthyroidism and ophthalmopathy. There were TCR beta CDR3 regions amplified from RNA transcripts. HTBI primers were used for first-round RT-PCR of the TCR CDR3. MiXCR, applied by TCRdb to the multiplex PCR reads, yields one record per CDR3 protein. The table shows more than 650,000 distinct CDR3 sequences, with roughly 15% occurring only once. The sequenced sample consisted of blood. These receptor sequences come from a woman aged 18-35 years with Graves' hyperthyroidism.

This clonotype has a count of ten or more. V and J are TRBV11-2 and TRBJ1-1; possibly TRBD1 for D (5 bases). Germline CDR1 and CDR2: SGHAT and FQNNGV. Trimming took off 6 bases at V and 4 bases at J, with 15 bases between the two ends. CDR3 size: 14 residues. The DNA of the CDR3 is TGTGCCAGCAGGGGTCATGGGGGGTTCACTGAAGCTTTCTTT. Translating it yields CASRGHGGFTEAFF.

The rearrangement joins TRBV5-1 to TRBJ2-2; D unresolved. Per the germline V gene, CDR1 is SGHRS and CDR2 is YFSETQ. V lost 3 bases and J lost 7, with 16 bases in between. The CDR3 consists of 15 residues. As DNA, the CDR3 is TGCGCCAGCAGCTCTACGTATAGTTCGGGCGGGGAGCTGTTTTTT. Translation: CASSSTYSSGGELFF.

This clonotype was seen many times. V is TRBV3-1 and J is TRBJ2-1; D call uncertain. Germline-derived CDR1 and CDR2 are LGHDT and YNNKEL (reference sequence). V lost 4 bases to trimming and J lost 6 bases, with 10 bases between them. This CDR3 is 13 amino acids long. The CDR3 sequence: CASSLTTSNEQFF. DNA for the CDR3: TGTGCCAGCAGCCTCACGACGTCCAATGAGCAGTTCTTC.

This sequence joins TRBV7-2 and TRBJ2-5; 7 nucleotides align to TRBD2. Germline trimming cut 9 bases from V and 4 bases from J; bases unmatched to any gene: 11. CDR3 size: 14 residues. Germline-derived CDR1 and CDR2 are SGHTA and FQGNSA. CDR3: CASSGWGGRETQYF. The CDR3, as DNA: TGTGCCAGTAGTGGGTGGGGCGGGAGAGAGACCCAGTACTTC.

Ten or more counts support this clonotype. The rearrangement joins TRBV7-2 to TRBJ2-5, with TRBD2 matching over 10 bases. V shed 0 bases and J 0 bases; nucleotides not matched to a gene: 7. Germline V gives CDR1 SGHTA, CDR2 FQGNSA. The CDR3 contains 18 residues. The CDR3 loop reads CASSLAASGSPHQETQYF. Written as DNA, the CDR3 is TGTGCCAGCAGCTTAGCTGCTAGCGGGAGTCCGCACCAAGAGACCCAGTACTTC.

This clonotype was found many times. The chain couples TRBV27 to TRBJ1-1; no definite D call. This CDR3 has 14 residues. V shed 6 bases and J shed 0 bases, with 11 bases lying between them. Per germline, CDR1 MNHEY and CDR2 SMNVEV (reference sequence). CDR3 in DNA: TGTGCCAGCAGGACCTGGGCTATGAACACTGAAGCTTTCTTT. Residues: CASRTWAMNTEAFF.

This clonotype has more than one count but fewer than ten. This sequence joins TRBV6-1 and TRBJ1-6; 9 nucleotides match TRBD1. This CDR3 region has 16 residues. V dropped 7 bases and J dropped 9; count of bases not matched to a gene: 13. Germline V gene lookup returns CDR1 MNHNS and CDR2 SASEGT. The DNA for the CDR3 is TGTGCCAGCACGGTCGGGACAGGGACTGGGGGTTCACCCCTCCACTTT. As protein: CASTVGTGTGGSPLHF.

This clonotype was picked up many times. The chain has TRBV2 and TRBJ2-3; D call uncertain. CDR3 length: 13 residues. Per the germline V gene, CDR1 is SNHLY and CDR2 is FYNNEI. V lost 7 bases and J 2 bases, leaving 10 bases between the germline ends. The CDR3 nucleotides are TGTGCCAGCAATCAAATGCTCACAGATACGCAGTATTTT. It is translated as CASNQMLTDTQYF.

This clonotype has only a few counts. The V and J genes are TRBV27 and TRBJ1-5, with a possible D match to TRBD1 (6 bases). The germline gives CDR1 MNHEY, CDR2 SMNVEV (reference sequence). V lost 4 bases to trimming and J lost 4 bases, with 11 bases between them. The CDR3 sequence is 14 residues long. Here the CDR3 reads CASSSWGQNQPQHF. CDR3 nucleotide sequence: TGTGCCAGCAGTTCTTGGGGGCAAAATCAGCCCCAGCATTTT.

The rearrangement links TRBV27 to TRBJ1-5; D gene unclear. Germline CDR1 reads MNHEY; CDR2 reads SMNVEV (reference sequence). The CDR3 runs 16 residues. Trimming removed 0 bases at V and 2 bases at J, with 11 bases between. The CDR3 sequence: CASSLSSPAGNQPQHF. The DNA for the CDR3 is TGTGCCAGCAGTTTATCGTCCCCGGCGGGCAATCAGCCCCAGCATTTT.

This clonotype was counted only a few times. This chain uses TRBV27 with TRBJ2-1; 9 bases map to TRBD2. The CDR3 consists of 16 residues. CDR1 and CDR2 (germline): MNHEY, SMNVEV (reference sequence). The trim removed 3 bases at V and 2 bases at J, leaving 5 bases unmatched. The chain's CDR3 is CASSFRVAGAYNEQFF. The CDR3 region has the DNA TGTGCCAGCAGTTTTAGGGTAGCGGGGGCCTACAATGAGCAGTTCTTC.

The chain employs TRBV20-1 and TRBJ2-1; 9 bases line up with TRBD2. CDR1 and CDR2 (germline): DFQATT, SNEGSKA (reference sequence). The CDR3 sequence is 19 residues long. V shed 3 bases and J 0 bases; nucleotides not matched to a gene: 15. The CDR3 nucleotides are TGCAGTGCTAGTAAATGGCGGGAGGGCGCCCCGAGCTCCTACAATGAGCAGTTCTTC. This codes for CSASKWREGAPSSYNEQFF.

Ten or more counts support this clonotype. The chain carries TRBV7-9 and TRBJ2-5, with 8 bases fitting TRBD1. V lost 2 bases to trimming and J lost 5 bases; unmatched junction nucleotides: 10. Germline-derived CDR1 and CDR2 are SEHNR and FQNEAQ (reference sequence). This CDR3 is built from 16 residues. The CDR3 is CASSLFQGAFLETQYF. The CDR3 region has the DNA TGTGCCAGCAGCTTATTTCAGGGGGCTTTTTTGGAGACCCAGTACTTC.

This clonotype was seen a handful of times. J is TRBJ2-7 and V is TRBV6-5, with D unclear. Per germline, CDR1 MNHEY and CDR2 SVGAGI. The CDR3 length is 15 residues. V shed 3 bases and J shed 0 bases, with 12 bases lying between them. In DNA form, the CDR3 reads TGTGCCAGCAGTTATCCCCCAGGCGTCTCCTACGAGCAGTACTTC. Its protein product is CASSYPPGVSYEQYF.

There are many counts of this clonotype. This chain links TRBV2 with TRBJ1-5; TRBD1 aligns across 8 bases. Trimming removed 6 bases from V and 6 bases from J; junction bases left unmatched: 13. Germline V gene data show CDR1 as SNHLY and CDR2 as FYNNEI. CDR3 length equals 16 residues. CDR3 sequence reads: CASRGTGRGAAQPQHF. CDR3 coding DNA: TGTGCCAGCAGAGGGACAGGTCGAGGGGCCGCTCAGCCCCAGCATTTT.

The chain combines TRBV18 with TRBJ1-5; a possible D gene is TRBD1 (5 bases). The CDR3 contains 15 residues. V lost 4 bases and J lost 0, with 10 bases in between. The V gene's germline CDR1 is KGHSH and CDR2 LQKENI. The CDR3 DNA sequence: TGTGCCAGCTCACGGGACGGTTATAGCAATCAGCCCCAGCATTTT. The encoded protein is CASSRDGYSNQPQHF. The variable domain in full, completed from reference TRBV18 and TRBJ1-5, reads NAGVMQNPRHLVRRRGQEARLRCSPMKGHSHVYWYRQLPEEGLKFMVYLQKENIIDESGMPKERFSAEFPKEGPSILRIQQVVRGDSAAYFCASSRDGYSNQPQHFGDGTRLSIL.

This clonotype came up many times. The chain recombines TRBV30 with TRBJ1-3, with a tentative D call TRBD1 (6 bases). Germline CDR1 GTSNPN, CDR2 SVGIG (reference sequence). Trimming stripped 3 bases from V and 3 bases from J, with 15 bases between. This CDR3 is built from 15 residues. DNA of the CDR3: TGTGCCTGGAGAAGAGAGGACAGAATTGGAAACACCATATATTTT. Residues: CAWRREDRIGNTIYF.

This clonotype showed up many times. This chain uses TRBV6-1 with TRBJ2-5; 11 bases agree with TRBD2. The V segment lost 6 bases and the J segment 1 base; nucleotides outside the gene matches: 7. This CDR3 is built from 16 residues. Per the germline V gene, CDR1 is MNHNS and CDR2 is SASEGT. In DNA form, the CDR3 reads TGTGCCAGCAGCTTTGGGACTAGCGGTTTCCAAGAGACCCAGTACTTC. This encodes CASSFGTSGFQETQYF.

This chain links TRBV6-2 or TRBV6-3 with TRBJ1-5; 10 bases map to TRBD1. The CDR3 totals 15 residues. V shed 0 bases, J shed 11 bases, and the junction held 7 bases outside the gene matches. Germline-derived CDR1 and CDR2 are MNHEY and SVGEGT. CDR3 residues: CASSYSPGQGTAQHF. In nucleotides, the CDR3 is TGTGCCAGCAGTTACTCCCCGGGACAGGGGACGGCCCAGCATTTT.

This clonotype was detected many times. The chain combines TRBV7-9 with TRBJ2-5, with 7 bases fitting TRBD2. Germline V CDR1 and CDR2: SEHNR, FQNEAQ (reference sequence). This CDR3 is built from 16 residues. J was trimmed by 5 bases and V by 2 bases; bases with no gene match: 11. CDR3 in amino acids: CASSLYRGEISETQYF. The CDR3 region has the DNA TGTGCCAGCAGCTTATATCGGGGGGAGATTTCGGAGACCCAGTACTTC.

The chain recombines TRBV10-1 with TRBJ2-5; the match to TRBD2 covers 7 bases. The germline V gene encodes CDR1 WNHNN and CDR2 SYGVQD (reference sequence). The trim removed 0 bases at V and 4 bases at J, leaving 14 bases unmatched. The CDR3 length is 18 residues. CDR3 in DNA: TGCGCCAGCAGTGAGTCCTGGACTAGTTTGGGTGAGAGAGAGACCCAGTACTTC. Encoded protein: CASSESWTSLGERETQYF.

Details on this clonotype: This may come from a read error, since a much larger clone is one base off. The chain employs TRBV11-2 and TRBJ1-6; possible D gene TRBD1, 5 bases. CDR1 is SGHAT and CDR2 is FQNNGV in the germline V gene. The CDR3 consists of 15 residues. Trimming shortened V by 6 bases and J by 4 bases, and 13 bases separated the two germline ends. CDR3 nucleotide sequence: TGTGCCAGCAGAATCAGAGGGACTTATAATTCACCCCTCCACTTT. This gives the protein CASRIRGTYNSPLHF.

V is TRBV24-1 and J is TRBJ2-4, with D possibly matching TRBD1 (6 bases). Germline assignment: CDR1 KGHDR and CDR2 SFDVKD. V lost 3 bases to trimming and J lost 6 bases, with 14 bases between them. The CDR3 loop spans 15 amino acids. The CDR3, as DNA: TGTGCCACCAGTGATGCCGGGACATCAAGAAACATTCAGTACTTC. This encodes CATSDAGTSRNIQYF.

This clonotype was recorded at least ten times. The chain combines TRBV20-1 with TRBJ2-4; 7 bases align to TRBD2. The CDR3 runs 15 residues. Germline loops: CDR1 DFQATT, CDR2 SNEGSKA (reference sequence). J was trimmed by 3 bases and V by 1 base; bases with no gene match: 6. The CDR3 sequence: CSARAWGGVKNIQYF. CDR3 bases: TGCAGTGCTAGAGCATGGGGGGGAGTCAAAAACATTCAGTACTTC.

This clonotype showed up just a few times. DNA of the CDR3: TGTGCCACCAGCAGCGAATACAGGGGTGAGACCCAGTACTTC. Its protein is CATSSEYRGETQYF. The chain couples TRBV15 to TRBJ2-5; TRBD1 aligns across 7 bases. The V and J ends lost 3 bases and 5 bases, in that order; junction bases with no gene match: 6. Germline V gene lookup returns CDR1 LNHNV and CDR2 YYDKDF (reference sequence). CDR3 length: 14 residues.

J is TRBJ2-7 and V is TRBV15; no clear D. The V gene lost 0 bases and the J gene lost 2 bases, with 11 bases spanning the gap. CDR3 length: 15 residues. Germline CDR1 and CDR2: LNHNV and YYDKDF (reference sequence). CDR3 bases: TGTGCCACCAGCAGAGATCCCATCATTACCTACGAGCAGTACTTC. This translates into CATSRDPIITYEQYF.

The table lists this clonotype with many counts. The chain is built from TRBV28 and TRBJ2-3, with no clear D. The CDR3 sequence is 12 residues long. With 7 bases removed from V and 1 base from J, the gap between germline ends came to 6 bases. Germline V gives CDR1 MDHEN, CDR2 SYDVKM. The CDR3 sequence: CASMARTDTQYF. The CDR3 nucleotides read TGTGCCAGCATGGCCCGCACAGATACGCAGTATTTT.

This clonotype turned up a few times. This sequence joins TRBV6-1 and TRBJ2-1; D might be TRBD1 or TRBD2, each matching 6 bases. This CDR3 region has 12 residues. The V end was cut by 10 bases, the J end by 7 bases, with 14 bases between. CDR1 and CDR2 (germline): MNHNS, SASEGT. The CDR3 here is CAIDRGGNEQFF. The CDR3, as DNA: TGTGCCATCGACCGAGGGGGGAATGAGCAGTTCTTC.

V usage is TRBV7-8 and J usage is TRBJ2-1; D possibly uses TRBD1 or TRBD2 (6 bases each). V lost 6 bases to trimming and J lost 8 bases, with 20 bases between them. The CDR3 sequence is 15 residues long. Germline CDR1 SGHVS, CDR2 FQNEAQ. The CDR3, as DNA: TGTGCCAGCAGGTTGGCGCCCGGGGGCTGGTATGAGCAGTTCTTC. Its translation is CASRLAPGGWYEQFF. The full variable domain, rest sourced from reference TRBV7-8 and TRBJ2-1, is GAGVSQSPRYKVAKRGQDVALRCDPISGHVSLFWYQQALGQGPEFLTYFQNEAQLDKSGLPSDRFFAERPEGSVSTLKIQRTQQEDSAVYLCASRLAPGGWYEQFFGPGTRLTVL.